This entry features one T cell receptor beta chain sequence. This entry is derived from a study of technical replicates of blood from several donors. Generated by immunoSEQ multiplex PCR, the TCRdb table keeps only in-frame clones and is missing some. This table has about 54,000 clones, roughly 94% appearing once. Sequencing input: T cells isolated from PBMCs. The source of this sequence is a human donor in good health.

CDR3 protein: CAISELRRTATYEQYF. CDR3 DNA: TGTGCCATCAGTGAGTTACGACGGACAGCAACCTACGAGCAGTACTTC. The gene calls are TRBV10-3 and TRBJ2-7, with a weak D call TRBD1 (6 bases). Trimming pared 1 base from V and 2 bases from J, leaving 15 bases between. From germline, CDR1 is ENHRY and CDR2 SYGVKD. The CDR3 length is 16 residues.